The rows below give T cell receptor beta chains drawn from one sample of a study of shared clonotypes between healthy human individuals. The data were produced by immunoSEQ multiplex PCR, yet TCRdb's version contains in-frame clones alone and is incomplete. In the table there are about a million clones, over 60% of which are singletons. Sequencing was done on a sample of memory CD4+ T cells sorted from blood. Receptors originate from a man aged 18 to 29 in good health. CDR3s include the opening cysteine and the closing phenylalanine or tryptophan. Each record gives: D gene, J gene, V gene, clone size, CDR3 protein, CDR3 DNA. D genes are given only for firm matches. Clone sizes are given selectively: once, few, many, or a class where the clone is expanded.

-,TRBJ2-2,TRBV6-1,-,CASRREAGELFF,TGTGCCAGCAGAAGGGAAGCCGGGGAGCTGTTTTTT
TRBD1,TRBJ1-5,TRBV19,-,CATKMGAQGASQPQHF,TGTGCCACAAAGATGGGGGCACAGGGGGCCAGTCAGCCCCAGCATTTT
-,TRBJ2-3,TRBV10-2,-,CASRQVPADTQYF,TGCGCCAGCAGACAGGTCCCGGCAGATACGCAGTATTTT
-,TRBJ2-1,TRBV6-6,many,CASSYSRRDSYNEQFF,TGTGCCAGCAGTTACTCGCGCCGGGACTCCTACAATGAGCAGTTCTTC
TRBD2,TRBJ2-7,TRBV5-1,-,CASSFSGIDEQYF,TGCGCCAGCAGCTTTAGCGGGATCGACGAGCAGTACTTC
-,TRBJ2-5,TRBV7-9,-,CASSPDRYQETQYF,TGTGCCAGCAGTCCTGACAGGTACCAAGAGACCCAGTACTTC
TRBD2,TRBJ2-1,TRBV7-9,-,CASSLFRLADPFNEQFF,TGTGCCAGCAGCTTATTCCGGCTAGCGGACCCCTTCAATGAGCAGTTCTTC
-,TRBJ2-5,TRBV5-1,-,CASSLVPLYQETQYF,TGCGCCAGCAGCTTGGTCCCGTTGTACCAAGAGACCCAGTACTTC
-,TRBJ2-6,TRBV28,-,CASSLEGVTGANVLTF,TGTGCCAGCAGTTTAGAGGGGGTGACTGGGGCCAACGTCCTGACTTTC
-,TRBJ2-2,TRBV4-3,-,CASSQGDRSNTGELFF,TGCGCCAGCAGCCAAGGGGACCGCTCGAACACCGGGGAGCTGTTTTTT
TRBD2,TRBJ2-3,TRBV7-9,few,CASSLAGAGVDTQYF,TGTGCCAGCAGCTTAGCGGGAGCGGGGGTAGATACGCAGTATTTT
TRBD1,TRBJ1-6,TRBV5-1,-,CASSTDGQVYSPLHF,TGCGCCAGCAGCACGGACGGACAGGTATATTCACCCCTCCACTTT
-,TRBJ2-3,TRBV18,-,CASSFQGNLGDTQYF,TGTGCCAGCTCATTCCAGGGGAATCTAGGAGATACGCAGTATTTT
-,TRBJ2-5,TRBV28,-,CASLGVGHQETQYF,TGTGCCAGCCTCGGGGTAGGCCACCAAGAGACCCAGTACTTC
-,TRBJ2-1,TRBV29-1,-,CSVEGPRDYNEQFF,TGCAGCGTTGAAGGACCCCGGGACTACAATGAGCAGTTCTTC
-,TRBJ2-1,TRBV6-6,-,CASSSRGDEQFF,TGTGCCAGCAGTTCCAGAGGAGATGAGCAGTTCTTC
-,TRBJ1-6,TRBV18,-,CASSPRGNDSPLHF,TGTGCCAGCTCACCACGGGGTAACGATTCACCCCTCCACTTT
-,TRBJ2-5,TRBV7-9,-,CASSLGAQIGTQYF,TGTGCCAGCAGCCTCGGGGCTCAGATCGGGACCCAGTACTTC
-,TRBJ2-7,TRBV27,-,CASSLEQGRNEQYF,TGTGCCAGCAGTTTAGAACAGGGAAGGAACGAGCAGTACTTC
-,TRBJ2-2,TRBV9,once,CASSVRGGPDTGELFF,TGTGCCAGCAGCGTTAGGGGGGGCCCGGACACCGGGGAGCTGTTTTTT
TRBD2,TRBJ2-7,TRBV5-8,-,CASSSDRGLAGPSYEQYF,TGTGCCAGCAGCTCGGACAGGGGACTAGCGGGCCCCTCCTACGAGCAGTACTTC
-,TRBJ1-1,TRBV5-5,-,CASSSGGVNTEAFF,TGTGCCAGCAGCTCCGGTGGGGTGAACACTGAAGCTTTCTTT
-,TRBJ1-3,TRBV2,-,CASSRQARNTIYF,TGTGCCAGCAGTCGGCAGGCCCGAAACACCATATATTTT
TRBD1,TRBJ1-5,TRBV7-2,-,CASRDSGTNQPQHF,TGTGCCAGCCGGGACAGCGGTACGAATCAGCCCCAGCATTTT
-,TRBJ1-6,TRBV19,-,CASRDSYGGNSPLHF,TGTGCCAGTAGGGACAGTTACGGTGGAAATTCACCCCTCCACTTT
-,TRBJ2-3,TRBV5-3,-,CARSLYGGTTDTQYF,TGTGCCAGAAGCTTGTATGGCGGGACCACAGATACGCAGTATTTT
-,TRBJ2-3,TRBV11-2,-,CASSLGRGTDTQYF,TGTGCCAGCAGCTTAGGGCGGGGCACAGATACGCAGTATTTT
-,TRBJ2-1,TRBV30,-,CAWSRKGIYNEQFF,TGTGCCTGGAGTAGGAAGGGAATTTACAATGAGCAGTTCTTC
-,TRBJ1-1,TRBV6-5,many,CASRRAGMNTEAFF,TGTGCCAGCAGAAGGGCCGGGATGAACACTGAAGCTTTCTTT
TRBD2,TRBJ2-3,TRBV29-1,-,CSVTDQPGGGTDTQYF,TGCAGCGTCACCGACCAACCGGGAGGGGGCACAGATACGCAGTATTTT
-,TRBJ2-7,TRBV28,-,CASSESYYEQYF,TGTGCCAGCAGCGAGAGTTACTACGAGCAGTACTTC
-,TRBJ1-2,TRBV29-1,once,CSVGVGRMAGGYTF,TGCAGCGTTGGGGTAGGACGGATGGCGGGGGGCTACACCTTC
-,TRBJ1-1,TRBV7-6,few,CASRAQDSSNTEAFF,TGTGCCAGCAGAGCTCAAGACAGCTCGAACACTGAAGCTTTCTTT
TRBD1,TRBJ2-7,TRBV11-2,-,CASSPRQGYEQYF,TGTGCCAGCAGCCCACGACAGGGCTACGAGCAGTACTTC
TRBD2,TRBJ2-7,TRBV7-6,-,CASSLGLAGVGGTYEQYF,TGTGCCAGCAGCTTAGGGCTAGCGGGAGTTGGGGGTACCTACGAGCAGTACTTC
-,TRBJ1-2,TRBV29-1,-,CSVGPLGGGGYTF,TGCAGCGTGGGACCCCTGGGAGGAGGTGGCTACACCTTC
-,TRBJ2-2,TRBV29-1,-,CSVGNTGELFF,TGCAGCGTTGGGAACACCGGGGAGCTGTTTTTT
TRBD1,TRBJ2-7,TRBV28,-,CASSSPGTGYSYEQYF,TGTGCCAGCAGTTCCCCCGGGACAGGGTATTCCTACGAGCAGTACTTC
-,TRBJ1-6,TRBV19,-,CASVETNLNSPLHF,TGTGCCAGCGTTGAGACAAACCTTAATTCACCCCTCCACTTT
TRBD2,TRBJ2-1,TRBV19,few,CASSTGTSGVTLGNEQFF,TGTGCCAGTAGTACCGGGACTAGCGGGGTCACCTTGGGCAATGAGCAGTTCTTC
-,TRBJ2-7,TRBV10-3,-,CATYARGSDQHEQYF,TGTGCCACGTATGCACGGGGCTCAGACCAGCACGAGCAGTACTTC
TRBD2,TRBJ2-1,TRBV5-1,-,CASSRLAGRYNEQFF,TGCGCCAGCAGCCGACTAGCGGGGCGTTACAATGAGCAGTTCTTC
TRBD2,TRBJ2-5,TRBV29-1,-,CSVGPSGGAETQYF,TGCAGCGTTGGACCTAGCGGGGGGGCGGAGACCCAGTACTTC
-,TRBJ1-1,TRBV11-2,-,CASRHLQGKGTEAFF,TGTGCCAGCAGACACCTACAGGGTAAGGGCACTGAAGCTTTCTTT
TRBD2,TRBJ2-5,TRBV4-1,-,CASSQTQAGQGSGGARETQYF,TGCGCCAGCAGCCAGACCCAGGCGGGTCAGGGTAGCGGGGGGGCGCGGGAGACCCAGTACTTC
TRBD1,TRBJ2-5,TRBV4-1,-,CASSLGGTGGSETQYF,TGCGCCAGCAGCCTTGGTGGCACAGGGGGGTCGGAGACCCAGTACTTC
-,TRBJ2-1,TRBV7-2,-,CASTRGGPYNEQFF,TGTGCCAGCACCAGGGGCGGACCCTACAATGAGCAGTTCTTC
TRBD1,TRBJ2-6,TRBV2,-,CASRRDRGVAGANVLTF,TGTGCCAGCAGGCGGGACAGGGGAGTCGCCGGGGCCAACGTCCTGACTTTC
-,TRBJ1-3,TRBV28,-,CASTAVSGNTIYF,TGTGCCAGCACGGCTGTCTCTGGAAACACCATATATTTT
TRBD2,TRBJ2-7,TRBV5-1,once,CASSLSSGGLSAYEQYF,TGCGCCAGCAGCTTGAGTAGCGGGGGGCTTTCCGCCTACGAGCAGTACTTC
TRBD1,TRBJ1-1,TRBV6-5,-,CASSLSQTGYTEAFF,TGTGCCAGCAGTCTCTCCCAGACAGGGTACACTGAAGCTTTCTTT
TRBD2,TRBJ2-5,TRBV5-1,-,CASSLGPGLDKETQYF,TGCGCCAGCAGCTTGGGGCCGGGACTAGACAAAGAGACCCAGTACTTC
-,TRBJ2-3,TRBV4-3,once,CASSQEGSGLSTDTQYF,TGCGCCAGCAGCCAAGAAGGTTCCGGCCTTAGCACAGATACGCAGTATTTT